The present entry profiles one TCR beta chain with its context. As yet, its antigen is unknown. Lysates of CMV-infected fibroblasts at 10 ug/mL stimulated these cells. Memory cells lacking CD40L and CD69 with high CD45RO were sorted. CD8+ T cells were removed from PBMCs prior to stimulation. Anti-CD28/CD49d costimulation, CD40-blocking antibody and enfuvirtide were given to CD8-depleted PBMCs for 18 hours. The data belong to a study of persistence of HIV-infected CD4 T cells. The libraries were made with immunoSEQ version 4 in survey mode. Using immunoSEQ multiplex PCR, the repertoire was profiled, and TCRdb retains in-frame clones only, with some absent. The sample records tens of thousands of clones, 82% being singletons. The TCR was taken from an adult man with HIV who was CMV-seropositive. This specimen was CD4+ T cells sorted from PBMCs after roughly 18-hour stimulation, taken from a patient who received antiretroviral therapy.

This chain's CDR3 is CASSSPGGGNTQYF. DNA of the CDR3: TGTGCCAGCAGCTCCCCTGGAGGGGGCAATACGCAGTATTTT. The rearrangement uses TRBV7-2 and TRBJ2-3, with D possibly being TRBD1 (7 bases). The germline V and J ends were trimmed by 4 bases and 7 bases, with 15 bases remaining between them. Germline CDR1 is SGHTA and CDR2 is FQGNSA. The CDR3 runs 14 residues. Combining the CDR3 with reference TRBV7-2 and TRBJ2-3 gives the whole variable domain GAGVSQSPSNKVTEKGKDVELRCDPISGHTALYWYRQSLGQGLEFLIYFQGNSAPDKSGLPSDRFSAERTGGSVSTLTIQRTQQEDSAVYLCASSSPGGGNTQYFGPGTRLTVL.